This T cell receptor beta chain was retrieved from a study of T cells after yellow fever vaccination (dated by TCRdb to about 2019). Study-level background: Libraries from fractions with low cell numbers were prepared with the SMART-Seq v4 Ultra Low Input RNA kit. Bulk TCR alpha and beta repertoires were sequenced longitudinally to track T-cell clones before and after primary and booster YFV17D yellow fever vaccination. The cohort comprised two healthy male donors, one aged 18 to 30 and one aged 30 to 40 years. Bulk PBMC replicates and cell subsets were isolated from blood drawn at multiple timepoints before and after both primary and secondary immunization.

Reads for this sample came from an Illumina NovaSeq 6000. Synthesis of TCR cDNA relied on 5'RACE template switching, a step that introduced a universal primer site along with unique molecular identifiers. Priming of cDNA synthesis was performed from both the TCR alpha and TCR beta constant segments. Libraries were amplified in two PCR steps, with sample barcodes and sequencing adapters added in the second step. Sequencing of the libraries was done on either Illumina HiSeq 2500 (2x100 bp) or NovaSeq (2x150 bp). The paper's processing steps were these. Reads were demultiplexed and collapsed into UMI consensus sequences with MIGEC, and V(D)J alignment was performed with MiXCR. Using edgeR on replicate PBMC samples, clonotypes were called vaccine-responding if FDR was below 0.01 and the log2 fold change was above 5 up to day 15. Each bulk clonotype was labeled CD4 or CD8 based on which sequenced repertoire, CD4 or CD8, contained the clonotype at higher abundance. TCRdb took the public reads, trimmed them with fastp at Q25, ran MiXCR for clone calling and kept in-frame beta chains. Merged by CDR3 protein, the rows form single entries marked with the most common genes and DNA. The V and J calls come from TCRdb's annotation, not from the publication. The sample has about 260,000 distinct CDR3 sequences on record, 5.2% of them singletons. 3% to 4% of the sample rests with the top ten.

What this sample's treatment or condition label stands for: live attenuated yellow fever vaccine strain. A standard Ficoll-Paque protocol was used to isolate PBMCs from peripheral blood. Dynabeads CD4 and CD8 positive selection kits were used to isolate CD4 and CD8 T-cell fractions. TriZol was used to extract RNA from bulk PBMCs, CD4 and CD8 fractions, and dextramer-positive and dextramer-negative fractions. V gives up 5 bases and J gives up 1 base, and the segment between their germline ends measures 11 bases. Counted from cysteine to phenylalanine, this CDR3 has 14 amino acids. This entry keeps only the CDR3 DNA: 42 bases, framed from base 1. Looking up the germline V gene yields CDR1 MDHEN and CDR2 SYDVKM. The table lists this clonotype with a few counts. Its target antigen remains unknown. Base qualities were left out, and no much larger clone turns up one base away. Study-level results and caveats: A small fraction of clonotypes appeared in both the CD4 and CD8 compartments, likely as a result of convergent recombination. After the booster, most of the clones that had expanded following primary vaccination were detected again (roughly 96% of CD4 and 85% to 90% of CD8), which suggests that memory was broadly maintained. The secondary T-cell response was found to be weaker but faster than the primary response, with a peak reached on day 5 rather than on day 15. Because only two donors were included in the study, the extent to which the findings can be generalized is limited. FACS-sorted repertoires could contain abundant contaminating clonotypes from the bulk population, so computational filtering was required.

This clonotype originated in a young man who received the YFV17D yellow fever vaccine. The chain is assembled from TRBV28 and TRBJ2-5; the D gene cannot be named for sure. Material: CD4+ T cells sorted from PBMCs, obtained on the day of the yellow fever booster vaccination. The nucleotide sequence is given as TGTGCCAGCAGTGGACGTGATTCCCAAGAGACCCAGTACTTC. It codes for CASSGRDSQETQYF.